This T cell receptor (beta chain) was found in a study of T cell clonality in common variable immunodeficiency. The CDR3 is 14 residues long. V was clipped by 7 bases and J by 3 bases; unmatched bases: 6. This clone was seen repeatedly, ten times or more. The observed sequence ends 3 residues before the CDR3 terminus, with the missing tail filled in from the germline J gene. Sequenced by immunoSEQ multiplex PCR; TCRdb stores in-frame clones only, minus some. The sample shows about 55,000 clones, none of them appearing just once. The J gene is TRBJ2-5, the V gene TRBV12-3 or TRBV12-4; 9 bases line up with TRBD2. Sequenced: peripheral blood mononuclear cells. This sequence was found in a person aged 18-69 years in good health. CDR3: CASTAASGEETQYF. CDR3 bases read: TGTGCCAGCACCGCGGCTAGCGGGGAAGAGACC.